This T cell receptor beta chain was sequenced during a study of T-cell memory formation after mild COVID-19. TCRdb passed the 5' RACE reads through MiXCR, listing each CDR3 protein once. The data show over 150,000 distinct CDR3 sequences, less than 20% seen once. General observations from the study: Most CD4+ clones that shrank were in CM and EM, while CD8+ ones turned up in EMRA. That cross-reactive memory joined was suggested by some responding clones appearing in pre-infection memory.

The table lists this clonotype with a few counts. Its antigen is not identified. The sample comprised PBMCs or a T cell subset sorted from them (not recorded which). The sequence was collected from a man between 18 and 29 years old who had mild COVID-19 (a few samples of this study predate the infection). Cell type and time point are not known.

CDR3 residues: CASSIGQGETQYF. The CDR3 DNA reads TGTGCCAGCAGCATCGGACAGGGAGAGACCCAGTACTTC. The chain combines TRBV7-9 with TRBJ2-5, with 8 bases fitting TRBD1. This CDR3 has 13 amino acids. Germline loops: CDR1 SEHNR, CDR2 FQNEAQ (reference sequence). Trimming took 5 bases from V and 4 from J; bases not matched to a gene: 3.